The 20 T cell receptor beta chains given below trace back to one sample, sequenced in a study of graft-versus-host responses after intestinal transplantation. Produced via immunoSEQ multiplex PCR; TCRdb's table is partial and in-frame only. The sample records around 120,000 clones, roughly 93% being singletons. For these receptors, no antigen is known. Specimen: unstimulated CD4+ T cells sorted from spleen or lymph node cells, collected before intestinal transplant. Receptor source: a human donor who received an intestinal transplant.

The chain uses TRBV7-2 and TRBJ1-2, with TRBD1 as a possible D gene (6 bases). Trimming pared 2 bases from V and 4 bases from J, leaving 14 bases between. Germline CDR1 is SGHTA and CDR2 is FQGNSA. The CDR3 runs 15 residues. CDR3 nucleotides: TGTGCCAGCAGCTTACGCGGGGGGCAGAGCTATGGCTACACCTTC. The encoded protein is CASSLRGGQSYGYTF.

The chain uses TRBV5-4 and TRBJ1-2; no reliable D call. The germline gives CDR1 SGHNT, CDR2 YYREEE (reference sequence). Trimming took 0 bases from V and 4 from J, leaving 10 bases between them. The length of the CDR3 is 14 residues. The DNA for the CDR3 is TGTGCCAGCAGCTTGGGACCAGACATCTATGGCTACACCTTC. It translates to CASSLGPDIYGYTF.

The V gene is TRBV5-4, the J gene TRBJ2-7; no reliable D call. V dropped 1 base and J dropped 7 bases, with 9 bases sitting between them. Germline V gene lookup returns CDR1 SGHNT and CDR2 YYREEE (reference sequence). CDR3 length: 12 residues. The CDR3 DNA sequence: TGTGCCAGCAGCTTGAACCGTGGTGAGCAGTACTTC. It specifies CASSLNRGEQYF.

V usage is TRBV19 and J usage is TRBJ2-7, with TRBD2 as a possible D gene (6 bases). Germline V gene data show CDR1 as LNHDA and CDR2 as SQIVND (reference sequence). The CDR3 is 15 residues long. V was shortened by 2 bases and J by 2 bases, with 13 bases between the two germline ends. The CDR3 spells CASSIRSGEAYEQYF. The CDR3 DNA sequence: TGTGCCAGTAGTATACGGTCCGGGGAGGCCTACGAGCAGTACTTC.

The CDR3 loop reads CASSQYDRYDEQYF. The CDR3 DNA reads as TGTGCCAGCAGCCAATACGACAGGTACGACGAGCAGTACTTC. The V call is TRBV14, the J call TRBJ2-7, with a weak D call TRBD1 (6 bases). V lost 2 bases and J 5 bases, leaving 13 bases between the germline ends. The V gene's germline CDR1 is SGHDN and CDR2 FVKESK. The CDR3 totals 14 residues.

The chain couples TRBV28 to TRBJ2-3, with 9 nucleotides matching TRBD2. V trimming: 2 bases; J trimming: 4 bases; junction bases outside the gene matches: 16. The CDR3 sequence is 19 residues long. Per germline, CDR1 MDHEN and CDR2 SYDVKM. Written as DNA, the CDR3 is TGTGCCAGCAGTTTAGTTAGTAGCGGGAGCGTGGTGTCATCAGATACGCAGTATTTT. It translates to CASSLVSSGSVVSSDTQYF. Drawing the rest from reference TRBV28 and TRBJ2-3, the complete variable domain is DVKVTQSSRYLVKRTGEKVFLECVQDMDHENMFWYRQDPGLGLRLIYFSYDVKMKEKGDIPEGYSVSREKKERFSLILESASTNQTSMYLCASSLVSSGSVVSSDTQYFGPGTRLTVL.

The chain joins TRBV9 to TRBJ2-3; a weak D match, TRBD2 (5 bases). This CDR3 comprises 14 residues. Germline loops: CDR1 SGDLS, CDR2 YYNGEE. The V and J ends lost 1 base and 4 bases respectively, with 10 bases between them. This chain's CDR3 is CASSVTERADTQYF. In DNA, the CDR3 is TGTGCCAGCAGCGTAACCGAGAGGGCAGATACGCAGTATTTT. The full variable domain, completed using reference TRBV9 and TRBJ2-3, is DSGVTQTPKHLITATGQRVTLRCSPRSGDLSVYWYQQSLDQGLQFLIQYYNGEERAKGNILERFSAQQFPDLHSELNLSSLELGDSALYFCASSVTERADTQYFGPGTRLTVL.

The CDR3 DNA is TGTGCCAGCAGCTTAGGGACTAGCGGGAGGCCTCAAGAGACCCAGTACTTC. Translating it yields CASSLGTSGRPQETQYF. The rearrangement uses TRBV5-8 and TRBJ2-5; TRBD2 agrees at 15 bases. The CDR3 covers 17 residues. The V segment lost 2 bases and the J segment 2 bases; nucleotides outside the gene matches: 4. The germline CDR1 and CDR2 sequences are SGHTS and YDEGEE.

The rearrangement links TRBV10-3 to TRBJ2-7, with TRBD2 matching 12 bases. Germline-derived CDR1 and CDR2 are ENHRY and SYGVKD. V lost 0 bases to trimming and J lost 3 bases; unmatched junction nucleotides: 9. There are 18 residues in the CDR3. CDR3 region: CAISESIHPTSGSYEQYF. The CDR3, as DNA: TGTGCCATCAGTGAGTCAATCCACCCGACTAGCGGGAGCTACGAGCAGTACTTC.

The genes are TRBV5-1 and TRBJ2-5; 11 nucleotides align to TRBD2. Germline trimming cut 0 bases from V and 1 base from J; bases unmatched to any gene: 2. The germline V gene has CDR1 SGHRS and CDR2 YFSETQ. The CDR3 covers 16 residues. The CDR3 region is CASSLGLAGFQETQYF. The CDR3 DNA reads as TGCGCCAGCAGCTTGGGACTAGCGGGATTCCAAGAGACCCAGTACTTC.

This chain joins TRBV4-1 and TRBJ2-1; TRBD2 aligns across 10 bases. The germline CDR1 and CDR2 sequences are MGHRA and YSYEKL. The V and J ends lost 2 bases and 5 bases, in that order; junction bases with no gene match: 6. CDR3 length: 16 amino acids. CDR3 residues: CASSQKLAGRDNEQFF. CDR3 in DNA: TGCGCCAGCAGCCAAAAACTAGCGGGGAGGGACAATGAGCAGTTCTTC.

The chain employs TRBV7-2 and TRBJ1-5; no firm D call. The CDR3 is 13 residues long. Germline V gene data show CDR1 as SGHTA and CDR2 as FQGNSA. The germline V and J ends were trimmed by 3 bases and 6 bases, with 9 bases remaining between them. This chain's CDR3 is CASSFEVGQPQHF. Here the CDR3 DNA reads TGTGCCAGCAGCTTCGAGGTGGGTCAGCCCCAGCATTTT.

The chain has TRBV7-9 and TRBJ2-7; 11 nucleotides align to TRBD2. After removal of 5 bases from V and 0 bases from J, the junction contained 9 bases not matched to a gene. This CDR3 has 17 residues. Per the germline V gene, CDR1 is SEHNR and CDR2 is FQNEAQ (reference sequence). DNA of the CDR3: TGTGCCAGCAGCACTCGCGTCCTAGCGGGAGGCTCCTACGAGCAGTACTTC. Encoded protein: CASSTRVLAGGSYEQYF.

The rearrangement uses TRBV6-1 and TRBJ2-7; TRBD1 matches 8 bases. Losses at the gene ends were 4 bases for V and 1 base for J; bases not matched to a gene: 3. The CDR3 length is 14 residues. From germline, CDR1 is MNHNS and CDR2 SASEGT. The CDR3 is CASSGQGISYEQYF. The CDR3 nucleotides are TGTGCCAGCAGTGGACAGGGGATTTCCTACGAGCAGTACTTC.

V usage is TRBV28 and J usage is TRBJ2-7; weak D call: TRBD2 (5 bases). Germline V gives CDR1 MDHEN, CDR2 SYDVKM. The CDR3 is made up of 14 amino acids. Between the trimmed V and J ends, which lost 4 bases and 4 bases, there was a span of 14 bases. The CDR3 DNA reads TGTGCCAGCAGTTCCTCGGGGATTTTTTACGAGCAGTACTTC. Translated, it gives CASSSSGIFYEQYF.

As DNA, the CDR3 is TGTGCCAGCAGCTTAGGGGCAGCGTCTCGCACAGATACGCAGTATTTT. Translation gives CASSLGAASRTDTQYF. The chain combines TRBV7-6 with TRBJ2-3; no clear D. The V gene lost 1 base and the J gene lost 1 base, with 12 bases spanning the gap. Germline loops: CDR1 SGHVS, CDR2 FNYEAQ. CDR3 size: 16 residues.

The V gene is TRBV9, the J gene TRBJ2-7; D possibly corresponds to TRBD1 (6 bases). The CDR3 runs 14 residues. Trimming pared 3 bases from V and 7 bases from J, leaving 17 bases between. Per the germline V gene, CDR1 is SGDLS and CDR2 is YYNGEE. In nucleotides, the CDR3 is TGTGCCAGCAGCGGAGGAGCAGGGGTCGCGGAGCAGTACTTC. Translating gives CASSGGAGVAEQYF.

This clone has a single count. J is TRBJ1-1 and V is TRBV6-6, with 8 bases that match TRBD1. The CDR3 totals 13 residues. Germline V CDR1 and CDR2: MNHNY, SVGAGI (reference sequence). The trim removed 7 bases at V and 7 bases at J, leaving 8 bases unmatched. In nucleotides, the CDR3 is TGTGCCAGCACCAAGACAGGGGTGGATGAAGCTTTCTTT. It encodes CASTKTGVDEAFF.

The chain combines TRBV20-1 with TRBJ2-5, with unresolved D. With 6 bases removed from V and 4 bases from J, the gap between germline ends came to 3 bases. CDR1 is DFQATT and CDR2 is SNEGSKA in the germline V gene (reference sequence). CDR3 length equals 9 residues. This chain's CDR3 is CSAPETQYF. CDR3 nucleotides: TGCAGTGCCCCAGAGACCCAGTACTTC.

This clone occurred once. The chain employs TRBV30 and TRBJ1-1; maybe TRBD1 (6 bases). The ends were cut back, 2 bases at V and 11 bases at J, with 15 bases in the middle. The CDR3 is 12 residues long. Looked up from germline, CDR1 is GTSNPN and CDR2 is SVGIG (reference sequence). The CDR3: CAWSRTAISAFF. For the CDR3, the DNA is TGTGCCTGGAGTAGGACAGCTATCTCCGCTTTCTTT.